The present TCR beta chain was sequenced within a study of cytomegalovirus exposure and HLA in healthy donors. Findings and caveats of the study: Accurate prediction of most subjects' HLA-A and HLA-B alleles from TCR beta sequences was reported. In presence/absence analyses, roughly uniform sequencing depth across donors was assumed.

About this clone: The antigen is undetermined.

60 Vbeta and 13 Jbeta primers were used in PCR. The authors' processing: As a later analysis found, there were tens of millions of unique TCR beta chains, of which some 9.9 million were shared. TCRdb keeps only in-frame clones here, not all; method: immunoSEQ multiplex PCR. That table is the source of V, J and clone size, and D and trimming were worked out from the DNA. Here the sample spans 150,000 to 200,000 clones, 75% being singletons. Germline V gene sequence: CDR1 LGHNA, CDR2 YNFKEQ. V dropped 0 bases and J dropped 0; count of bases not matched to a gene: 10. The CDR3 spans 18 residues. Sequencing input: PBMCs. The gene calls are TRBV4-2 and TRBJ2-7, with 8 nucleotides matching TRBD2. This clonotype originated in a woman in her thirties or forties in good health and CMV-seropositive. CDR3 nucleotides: TGTGCCAGCAGCCAAGATAGCAGCGGGGGATGGTCCTCCTACGAGCAGTACTTC. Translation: CASSQDSSGGWSSYEQYF.